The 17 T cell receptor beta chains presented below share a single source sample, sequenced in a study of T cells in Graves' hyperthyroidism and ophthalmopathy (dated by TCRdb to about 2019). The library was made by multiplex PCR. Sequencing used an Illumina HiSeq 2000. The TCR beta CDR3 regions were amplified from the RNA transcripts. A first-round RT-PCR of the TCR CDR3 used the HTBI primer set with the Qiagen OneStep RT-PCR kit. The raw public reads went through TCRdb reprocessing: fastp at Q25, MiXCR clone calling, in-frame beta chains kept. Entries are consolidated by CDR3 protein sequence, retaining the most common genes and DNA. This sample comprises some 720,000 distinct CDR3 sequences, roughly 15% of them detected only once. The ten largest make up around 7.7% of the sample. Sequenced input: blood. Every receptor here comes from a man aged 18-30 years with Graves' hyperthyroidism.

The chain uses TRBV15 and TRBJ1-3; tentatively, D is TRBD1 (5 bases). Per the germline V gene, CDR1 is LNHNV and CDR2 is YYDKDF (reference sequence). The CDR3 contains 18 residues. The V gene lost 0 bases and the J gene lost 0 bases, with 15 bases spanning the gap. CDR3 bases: TGTGCCACCAGCAGAGATAATGTTGGGGCGATCTCTGGAAACACCATATATTTT. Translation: CATSRDNVGAISGNTIYF.

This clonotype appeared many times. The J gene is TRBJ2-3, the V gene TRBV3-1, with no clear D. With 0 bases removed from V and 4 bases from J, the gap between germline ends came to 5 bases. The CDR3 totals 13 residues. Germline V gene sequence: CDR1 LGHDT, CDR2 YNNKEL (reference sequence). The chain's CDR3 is CASSQDPADTQYF. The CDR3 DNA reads TGTGCCAGCAGCCAAGATCCTGCAGATACGCAGTATTTT.

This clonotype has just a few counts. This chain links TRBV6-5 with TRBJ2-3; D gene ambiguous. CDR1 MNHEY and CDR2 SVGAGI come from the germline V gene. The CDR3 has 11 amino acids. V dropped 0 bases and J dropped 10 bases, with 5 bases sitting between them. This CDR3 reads CASSYSRAQYF. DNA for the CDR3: TGTGCCAGCAGTTACTCTCGAGCGCAGTATTTT.

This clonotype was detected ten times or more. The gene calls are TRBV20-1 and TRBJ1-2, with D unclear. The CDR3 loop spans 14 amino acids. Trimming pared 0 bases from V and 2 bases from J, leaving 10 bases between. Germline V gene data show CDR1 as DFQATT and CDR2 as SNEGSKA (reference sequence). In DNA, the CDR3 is TGCAGTGCTAGAGAGAGCGGTGGGAACTATGGCTACACCTTC. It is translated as CSARESGGNYGYTF.

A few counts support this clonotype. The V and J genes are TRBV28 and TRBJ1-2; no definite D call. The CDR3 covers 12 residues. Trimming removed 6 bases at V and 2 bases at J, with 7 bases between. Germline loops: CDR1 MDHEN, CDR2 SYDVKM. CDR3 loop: CASSIQNYGYTF. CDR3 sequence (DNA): TGTGCCAGCAGCATACAGAACTATGGCTACACCTTC.

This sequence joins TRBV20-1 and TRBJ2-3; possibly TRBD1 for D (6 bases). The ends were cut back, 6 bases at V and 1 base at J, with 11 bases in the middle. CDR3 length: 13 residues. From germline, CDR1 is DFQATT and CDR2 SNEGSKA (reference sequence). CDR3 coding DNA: TGCAGTGCCCTAGGGGGTCGCACAGATACGCAGTATTTT. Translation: CSALGGRTDTQYF.

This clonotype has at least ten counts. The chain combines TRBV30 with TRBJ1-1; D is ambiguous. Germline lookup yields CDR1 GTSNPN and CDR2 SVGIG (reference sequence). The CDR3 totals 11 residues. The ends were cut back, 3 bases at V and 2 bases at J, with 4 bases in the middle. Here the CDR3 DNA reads TGTGCCTGGAGGAGTAACACTGAAGCTTTCTTT. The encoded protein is CAWRSNTEAFF.

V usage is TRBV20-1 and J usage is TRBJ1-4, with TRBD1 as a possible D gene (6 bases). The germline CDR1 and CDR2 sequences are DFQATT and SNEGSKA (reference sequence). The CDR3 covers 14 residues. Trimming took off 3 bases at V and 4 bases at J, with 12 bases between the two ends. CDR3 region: CSARVTGFNEKLFF. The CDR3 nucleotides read TGCAGTGCTAGGGTGACAGGCTTTAATGAAAAACTGTTTTTT.

In DNA form, the CDR3 reads TGTGCCAGCAGCCGCCGGGACTTGAGATCCTACACCGGGGAGCTGTTTTTT. Amino acids: CASSRRDLRSYTGELFF. The chain carries TRBV7-9 and TRBJ2-2; possible D gene TRBD2, 6 bases. The V end lost 5 bases, the J end lost 3 bases, and 19 bases lay between the germline ends. Germline CDR1 reads SEHNR; CDR2 reads FQNEAQ (reference sequence). The length of the CDR3 is 17 residues. The variable domain in full, completed from reference TRBV7-9 and TRBJ2-2, reads DTGVSQNPRHKITKRGQNVTFRCDPISEHNRLYWYRQTLGQGPEFLTYFQNEAQLEKSRLLSDRFSAERPKGSFSTLEIQRTEQGDSAMYLCASSRRDLRSYTGELFFGEGSRLTVL.

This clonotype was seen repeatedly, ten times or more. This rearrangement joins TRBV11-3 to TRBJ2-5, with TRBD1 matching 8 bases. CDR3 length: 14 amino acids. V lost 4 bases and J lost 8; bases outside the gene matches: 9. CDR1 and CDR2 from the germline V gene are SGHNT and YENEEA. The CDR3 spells CASSSPLTGETQYF. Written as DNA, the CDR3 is TGTGCCAGCAGCTCACCCCTGACAGGGGAAACCCAGTACTTC.

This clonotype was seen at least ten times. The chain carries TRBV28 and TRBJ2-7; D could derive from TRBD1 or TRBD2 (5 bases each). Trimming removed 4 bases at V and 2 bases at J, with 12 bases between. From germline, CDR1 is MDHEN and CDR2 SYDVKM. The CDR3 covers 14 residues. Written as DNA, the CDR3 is TGTGCCAGCAGTTCCGGGACGTTCGCCTACGAGCAGTACTTC. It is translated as CASSSGTFAYEQYF.

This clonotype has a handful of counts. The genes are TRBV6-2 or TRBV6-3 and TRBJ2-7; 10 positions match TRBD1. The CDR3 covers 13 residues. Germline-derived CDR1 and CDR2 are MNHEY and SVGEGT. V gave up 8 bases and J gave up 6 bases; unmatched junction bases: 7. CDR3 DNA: TGTGCCAGCGAAAGGGACAGGGGACGCGAGCAGTACTTC. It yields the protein CASERDRGREQYF.

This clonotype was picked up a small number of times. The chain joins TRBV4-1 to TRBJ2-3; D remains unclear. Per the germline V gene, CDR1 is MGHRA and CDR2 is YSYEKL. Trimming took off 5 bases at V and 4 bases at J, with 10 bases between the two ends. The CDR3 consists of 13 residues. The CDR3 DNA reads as TGCGCCAGCAGCGACACTGACGCAGATACGCAGTATTTT. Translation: CASSDTDADTQYF.

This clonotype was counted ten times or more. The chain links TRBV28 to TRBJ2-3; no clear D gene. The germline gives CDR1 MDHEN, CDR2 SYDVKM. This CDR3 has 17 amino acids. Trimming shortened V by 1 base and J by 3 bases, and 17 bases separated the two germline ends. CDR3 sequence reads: CASSLSLGIMGTDTQYF. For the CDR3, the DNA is TGTGCCAGCAGTTTATCCCTAGGGATTATGGGGACAGATACGCAGTATTTT.

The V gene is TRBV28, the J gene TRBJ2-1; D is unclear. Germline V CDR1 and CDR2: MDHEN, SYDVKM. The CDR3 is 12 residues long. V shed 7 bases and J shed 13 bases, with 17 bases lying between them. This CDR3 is CASNLPLAGQFF. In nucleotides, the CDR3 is TGTGCCAGCAACTTGCCTCTCGCAGGCCAGTTCTTC.

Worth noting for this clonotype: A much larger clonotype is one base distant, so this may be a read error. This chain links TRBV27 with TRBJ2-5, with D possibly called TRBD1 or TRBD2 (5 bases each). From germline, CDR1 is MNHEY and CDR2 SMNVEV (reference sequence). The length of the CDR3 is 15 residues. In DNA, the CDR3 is TGTGTCAGCAGTCTCGGGACCAGAGGACAAGAGACCCAGTACTTC. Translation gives CVSSLGTRGQETQYF.

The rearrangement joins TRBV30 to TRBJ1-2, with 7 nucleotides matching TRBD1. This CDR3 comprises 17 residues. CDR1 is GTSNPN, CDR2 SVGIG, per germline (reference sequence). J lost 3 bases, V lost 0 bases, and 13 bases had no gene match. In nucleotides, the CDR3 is TGTGCCTGGAGTGTACTTATAGGGGGCTCTCGGGACTATGGCTACACCTTC. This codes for CAWSVLIGGSRDYGYTF.